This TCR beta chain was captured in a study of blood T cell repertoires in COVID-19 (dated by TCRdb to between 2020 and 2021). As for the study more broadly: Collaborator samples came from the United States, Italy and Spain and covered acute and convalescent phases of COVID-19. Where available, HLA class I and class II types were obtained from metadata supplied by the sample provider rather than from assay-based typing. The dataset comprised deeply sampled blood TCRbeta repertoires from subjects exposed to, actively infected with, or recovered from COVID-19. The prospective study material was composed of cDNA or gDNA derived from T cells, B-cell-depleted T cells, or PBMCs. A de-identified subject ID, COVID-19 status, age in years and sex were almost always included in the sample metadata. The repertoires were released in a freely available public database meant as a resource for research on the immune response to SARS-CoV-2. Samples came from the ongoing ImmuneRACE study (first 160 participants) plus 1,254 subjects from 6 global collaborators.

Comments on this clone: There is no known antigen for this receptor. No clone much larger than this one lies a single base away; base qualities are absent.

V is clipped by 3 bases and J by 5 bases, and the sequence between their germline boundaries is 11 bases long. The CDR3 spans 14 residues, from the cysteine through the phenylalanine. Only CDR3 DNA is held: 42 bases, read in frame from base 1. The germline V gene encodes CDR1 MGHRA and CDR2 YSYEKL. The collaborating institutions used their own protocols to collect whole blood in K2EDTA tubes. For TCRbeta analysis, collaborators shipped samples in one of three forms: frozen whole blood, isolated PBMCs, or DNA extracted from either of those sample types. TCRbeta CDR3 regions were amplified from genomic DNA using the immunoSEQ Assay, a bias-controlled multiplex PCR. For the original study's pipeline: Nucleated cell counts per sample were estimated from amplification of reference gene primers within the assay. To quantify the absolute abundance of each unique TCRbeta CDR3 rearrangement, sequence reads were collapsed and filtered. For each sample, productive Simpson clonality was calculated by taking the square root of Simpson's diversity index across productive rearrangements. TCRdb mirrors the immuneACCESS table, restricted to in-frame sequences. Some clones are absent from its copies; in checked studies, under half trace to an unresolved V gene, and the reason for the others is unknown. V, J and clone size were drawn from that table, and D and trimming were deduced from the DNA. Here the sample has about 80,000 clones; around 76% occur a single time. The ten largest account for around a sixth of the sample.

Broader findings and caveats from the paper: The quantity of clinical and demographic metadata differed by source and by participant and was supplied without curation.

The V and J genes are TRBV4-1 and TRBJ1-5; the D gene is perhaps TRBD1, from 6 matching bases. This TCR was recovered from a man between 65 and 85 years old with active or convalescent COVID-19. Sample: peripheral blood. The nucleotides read TGCGCCAGCAGCCAGGGCAGGGGCGATCAGCCCCAGCATTTT. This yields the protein CASSQGRGDQPQHF.